This T cell receptor (beta chain) was sequenced in a study of blood T cells in healthy people across ages. This clonotype appeared a few times. V lost 4 bases to trimming and J lost 6 bases, with 10 bases between them. Germline V lookup: CDR1 MNHNS, CDR2 SASEGT. The length of the CDR3 is 12 residues. A J-beta primer mix and a sample-barcoded 5' primer were used in a second PCR of about 7 to 12 cycles. TCRdb reprocessed the 5' RACE reads with MiXCR, giving one entry per CDR3 protein. This table has about 690,000 distinct CDR3 sequences, 35% to 50% appearing once. This TCR derives from a man at least 80 years old in good health. The rearrangement uses TRBV6-1 and TRBJ2-7; possibly TRBD1 or TRBD2 for D (6 bases each). Sequencing was carried out using blood. The CDR3: CASSARGVEQYF. As DNA, the CDR3 is TGTGCCAGCAGTGCGAGGGGGGTCGAGCAGTACTTC.